These 32 T cell receptor beta chains share one sample of origin, sequenced in a study of T-cell memory formation after mild COVID-19. MiXCR was run by TCRdb on the 5' RACE reads, yielding one entry per CDR3 protein. The repertoire holds 200,000 to 300,000 distinct CDR3 sequences, with 15% to 17% as singletons. Specimen: PBMCs or a T cell subset sorted from them (not recorded which). These receptors all stem from an adult woman who had mild COVID-19 (a few samples of this study predate the infection). Cell type and time point are not known.

This clonotype was detected only a few times. The genes are TRBV20-1 and TRBJ1-6; D not certain. Germline V gives CDR1 DFQATT, CDR2 SNEGSKA (reference sequence). CDR3 length: 15 amino acids. The germline V and J ends were trimmed by 0 bases and 9 bases, with 15 bases remaining between them. The chain's CDR3 is CSARDQQRGRSPLHF. Written as DNA, the CDR3 is TGCAGTGCTAGAGATCAGCAGAGAGGCCGTTCACCCCTCCACTTT.

This clonotype was seen only a few times. The gene calls are TRBV18 and TRBJ2-2; D remains ambiguous. Trimming took off 6 bases at V and 0 bases at J, with 17 bases between the two ends. Per germline, CDR1 KGHSH and CDR2 LQKENI. The CDR3 has 17 amino acids. The CDR3 nucleotides are TGTGCCAGCTCCCCGTCACTTCTCCAGTCGAACACCGGGGAGCTGTTTTTT. Its translation: CASSPSLLQSNTGELFF.

The chain combines TRBV12-3 or TRBV12-4 with TRBJ1-5, with 9 bases that match TRBD1. This CDR3 has 17 amino acids. J was trimmed by 4 bases and V by 3 bases; bases with no gene match: 10. CDR3 DNA sequence: TGTGCCAGCAGTTTTCTACCACAGGGGGCAGGTAATCAGCCCCAGCATTTT. Translation: CASSFLPQGAGNQPQHF.

This clonotype was found a few times. The V and J genes are TRBV29-1 and TRBJ2-1; possible D gene TRBD1, 6 bases. Per the germline V gene, CDR1 is SQVTM and CDR2 is ANQGSEA. There are 13 residues in the CDR3. With 4 bases removed from V and 2 bases from J, the gap between germline ends came to 9 bases. CDR3 sequence (DNA): TGCAGCGTTGTTCGGACAGCCTACAATGAGCAGTTCTTC. Protein sequence: CSVVRTAYNEQFF.

This chain links TRBV29-1 with TRBJ2-5, with D possibly being TRBD1 or TRBD2 (5 bases each). Deletions cut 1 base from V and 5 bases from J, with 11 bases between. From germline, CDR1 is SQVTM and CDR2 ANQGSEA. This CDR3 is 13 amino acids long. CDR3 bases: TGCAGCGTTGAAGTTGGGGGAGCGGAGACCCAGTACTTC. This gives the protein CSVEVGGAETQYF.

The rearrangement links TRBV7-3 to TRBJ2-5; the D gene is possibly TRBD1 (8 bases). The V end was cut by 5 bases, the J end by 3 bases, with 16 bases between. Germline CDR1 reads SGHTA; CDR2 reads FQGTGA. CDR3 length: 15 residues. CDR3 region: CASSGGDRRKETQYF. For the CDR3, the DNA is TGTGCCAGCAGCGGGGGGGACAGGCGGAAAGAGACCCAGTACTTC. Complete variable domain (other parts from reference TRBV7-3 and TRBJ2-5): GAGVSQTPSNKVTEKGKYVELRCDPISGHTALYWYRQSLGQGPEFLIYFQGTGAADDSGLPNDRFFAVRPEGSVSTLKIQRTERGDSAVYLCASSGGDRRKETQYFGPGTRLLVL.

This clonotype was detected a few times. The chain is built from TRBV4-1 and TRBJ2-1, with 8 bases matching TRBD2. V was pared by 0 bases and J by 7 bases, with 11 bases of the junction left unmatched. This CDR3 is 17 amino acids long. Germline V gene sequence: CDR1 MGHRA, CDR2 YSYEKL. This chain's CDR3 is CASSQERGGPSRNEQFF. CDR3 nucleotides: TGCGCCAGCAGCCAAGAACGGGGGGGGCCTTCTAGAAATGAGCAGTTCTTC.

This clonotype was counted between two and nine times. The V gene is TRBV12-3 or TRBV12-4, the J gene TRBJ2-5, with D tentatively TRBD2 (6 bases). The CDR3 sequence is 15 residues long. The V and J ends lost 6 bases and 4 bases respectively, with 18 bases between them. The CDR3 region is CASSLLGGTRETQYF. In DNA, the CDR3 is TGTGCCAGCAGCCTTCTAGGTGGGACTCGAGAGACCCAGTACTTC.

In its sample, this clonotype was seen many times. V is TRBV6-6 and J is TRBJ2-7; D may correspond to TRBD1 or TRBD2 (5 bases each). Trimming stripped 4 bases from V and 7 bases from J, with 14 bases between. The CDR3 has 13 residues. Germline lookup yields CDR1 MNHNY and CDR2 SVGAGI (reference sequence). The CDR3 DNA reads TGTGCCAGCAGTTCCGGGGACCGCCAAGAGCAGTACTTC. It encodes CASSSGDRQEQYF.

The chain is built from TRBV18 and TRBJ2-3; unclear D gene. The CDR3 has 12 amino acids. Trimming removed 3 bases from V and 5 bases from J, with 6 bases in between. Germline CDR1 and CDR2: KGHSH and LQKENI. The CDR3 loop reads CASSPAEDTQYF. The DNA for the CDR3 is TGTGCCAGCTCACCCGCGGAAGATACGCAGTATTTT.

This clonotype was seen only a few times. The chain links TRBV12-3 or TRBV12-4 to TRBJ2-7; TRBD2 aligns across 12 bases. V dropped 6 bases and J dropped 6; count of bases not matched to a gene: 0. The CDR3 loop spans 12 amino acids. The CDR3 loop reads CASRLAGGEQYF. CDR3 DNA sequence: TGTGCCAGCAGACTAGCGGGAGGCGAGCAGTACTTC.

Here the CDR3 reads CASSRSDRVRSGEAFF. CDR3 DNA: TGTGCCAGCAGTCGGTCGGACAGGGTACGTTCTGGTGAAGCTTTCTTT. V gene TRBV12-3 or TRBV12-4 combines with J gene TRBJ1-1, with 8 bases aligning to TRBD1. V shed 5 bases and J 7 bases; nucleotides not matched to a gene: 15. The CDR3 has 16 amino acids.

The V call is TRBV6-6, the J call TRBJ1-2; D remains ambiguous. Deletions cut 1 base from V and 4 bases from J, with 13 bases between. Germline CDR1 and CDR2: MNHNY and SVGAGI (reference sequence). The CDR3 is made up of 15 amino acids. The CDR3 DNA sequence: TGTGCCAGCAGTTACTTTTCAGGTCCGACCTATGGCTACACCTTC. It specifies CASSYFSGPTYGYTF.

The gene calls are TRBV6-5 and TRBJ1-4; D ambiguous. The V end was cut by 6 bases, the J end by 6 bases, with 17 bases between. This CDR3 is 15 amino acids long. Germline V lookup: CDR1 MNHEY, CDR2 SVGAGI. The CDR3 protein is CASSPRRGDDEKLFF. DNA of the CDR3: TGTGCCAGCAGCCCCAGGCGGGGAGACGATGAAAAACTGTTTTTT.

V and J are TRBV30 and TRBJ2-5; D unresolved. CDR1 and CDR2 from the germline V gene are GTSNPN and SVGIG (reference sequence). The CDR3 covers 13 residues. V lost 2 bases and J lost 2, with 9 bases in between. The DNA for the CDR3 is TGTGCCTGGAGTCGCTCGAGTCAAGAGACCCAGTACTTC. It translates to CAWSRSSQETQYF.

The sample holds many counts of this clonotype. This chain uses TRBV9 with TRBJ1-2; D perhaps matches TRBD1 (5 bases). CDR3 size: 16 residues. The germline V gene has CDR1 SGDLS and CDR2 YYNGEE. V was clipped by 4 bases and J by 4 bases, with 20 bases between them. CDR3 bases: TGTGCCAGCAGCCCAGGAGGGTCCCAGGGATTCTATGGCTACACCTTC. It translates to CASSPGGSQGFYGYTF.

The J gene is TRBJ2-7, the V gene TRBV5-1, with TRBD1 as a possible D gene (6 bases). The CDR3 runs 15 residues. Trimming took off 0 bases at V and 4 bases at J, with 14 bases between the two ends. Germline CDR1 is SGHRS and CDR2 is YFSETQ. This CDR3 is CASSLGVGHRYEQYF. The CDR3 DNA reads as TGCGCCAGCAGCTTGGGGGTGGGACATCGGTACGAGCAGTACTTC.

This clonotype has a handful of counts. The V gene is TRBV10-3, the J gene TRBJ2-7; 12 bases line up with TRBD1. Germline V gene data show CDR1 as ENHRY and CDR2 as SYGVKD. CDR3 length equals 15 residues. The J segment lost 3 bases and the V segment lost 6 bases, leaving 6 bases of the junction unmatched. The CDR3 sequence is CAIRTGTGGFYEQYF. The DNA for the CDR3 is TGTGCCATCAGAACCGGGACAGGGGGCTTCTACGAGCAGTACTTC.

The V and J genes are TRBV5-1 and TRBJ2-5; 10 bases align to TRBD2. J was trimmed by 2 bases and V by 1 base; bases with no gene match: 2. The V gene's germline CDR1 is SGHRS and CDR2 YFSETQ. The CDR3 runs to 15 residues. The CDR3 here is CASSLSSGGQETQYF. The DNA for the CDR3 is TGCGCCAGCAGCTTGTCTAGCGGGGGACAAGAGACCCAGTACTTC.

The genes are TRBV12-3 or TRBV12-4 and TRBJ2-5; 8 bases are shared with TRBD2. There are 15 residues in the CDR3. V shed 2 bases, J shed 4 bases, and the junction held 6 bases outside the gene matches. The CDR3 sequence: CASSLIGGAAETQYF. The CDR3 nucleotides read TGTGCCAGCAGTTTAATCGGGGGGGCCGCAGAGACCCAGTACTTC.

This clonotype has a handful of counts. The chain has TRBV24-1 and TRBJ2-1, with 11 bases fitting TRBD2. The CDR3 length is 17 residues. Germline-derived CDR1 and CDR2 are KGHDR and SFDVKD. The ends lost 7 bases at V and 3 bases at J; junction bases unmatched: 10. In DNA, the CDR3 is TGTGCCACCAGCTCCTCACTAACTAGCGGGGGCTACAATGAGCAGTTCTTC. This encodes CATSSSLTSGGYNEQFF.

This clonotype was counted between two and nine times. This chain uses TRBV5-1 with TRBJ1-1, with a possible D match to TRBD1 (5 bases). This CDR3 comprises 14 residues. V dropped 5 bases and J dropped 5 bases, with 16 bases sitting between them. Germline values: CDR1 SGHRS, CDR2 YFSETQ. The CDR3 DNA reads TGCGCCAGCAGACCGGGGCGGGAATTTACTGAAGCTTTCTTT. Protein product: CASRPGREFTEAFF.

A few counts support this clonotype. CDR3 region: CASSVAGPSYNEQFF. For the CDR3, the DNA is TGTGCCAGCAGCGTAGCAGGGCCATCCTACAATGAGCAGTTCTTC. The genes are TRBV9 and TRBJ2-1; D may be TRBD1 (5 bases). The germline gives CDR1 SGDLS, CDR2 YYNGEE. The CDR3 extends over 15 amino acids. V was shortened by 0 bases and J by 1 base, with 8 bases between the two germline ends.

In its sample, this clonotype was seen a few times. The chain combines TRBV7-9 with TRBJ2-3, with 10 positions matching TRBD2. This CDR3 has 17 residues. Germline V lookup: CDR1 SEHNR, CDR2 FQNEAQ (reference sequence). The trim removed 5 bases at V and 0 bases at J, leaving 8 bases unmatched. The CDR3 sequence: CASSPRTSGSSTDTQYF. CDR3 sequence (DNA): TGTGCCAGCAGCCCCCGGACTAGCGGATCTAGCACAGATACGCAGTATTTT.

This clonotype was observed a few times. The chain links TRBV4-2 to TRBJ1-6, with 7 bases aligning to TRBD1. Germline loops: CDR1 LGHNA, CDR2 YNFKEQ. V lost 1 base to trimming and J lost 10 bases; unmatched junction nucleotides: 10. The CDR3 consists of 16 residues. CDR3 DNA sequence: TGTGCCAGCAGCCAAGGCCCATCAGGGGGTGAATCACCCCTCCACTTT. Translated: CASSQGPSGGESPLHF.

The sample holds many counts of this clonotype. J is TRBJ2-2 and V is TRBV30; TRBD2 aligns across 15 bases. Trimming removed 3 bases from V and 7 bases from J; junction bases left unmatched: 3. Germline CDR1 GTSNPN, CDR2 SVGIG (reference sequence). The CDR3 runs 15 residues. The CDR3 bases are TGTGCCTGGAGCTCGGGACTAGCGGGAGGCGGGGAGCTGTTTTTT. Translated, it gives CAWSSGLAGGGELFF.

This clonotype was counted only a few times. The chain is built from TRBV4-2 and TRBJ2-5; 7 nucleotides agree with TRBD2. CDR1 is LGHNA, CDR2 YNFKEQ, per germline. J gave up 3 bases and V 0 bases, and 4 bases lay outside the gene matches. The CDR3 has 15 residues. The CDR3 DNA sequence: TGTGCCAGCAGCCAAGATCCCCGGGGGGAAGAGACCCAGTACTTC. This translates into CASSQDPRGEETQYF.

V is TRBV5-1 and J is TRBJ1-1; 7 nucleotides match TRBD1. The V segment lost 4 bases and the J segment 1 base; nucleotides outside the gene matches: 7. This CDR3 is 15 amino acids long. Germline-derived CDR1 and CDR2 are SGHRS and YFSETQ. CDR3 residues: CASSVGQVSNTEAFF. Written as DNA, the CDR3 is TGCGCCAGCAGCGTAGGACAGGTTTCGAACACTGAAGCTTTCTTT.

This clonotype has just a few counts. The chain employs TRBV7-3 and TRBJ1-2; possible D gene TRBD1, 6 bases. Looked up from germline, CDR1 is SGHTA and CDR2 is FQGTGA. This CDR3 spans 15 amino acids. V gave up 4 bases and J gave up 0 bases, with 12 bases separating them. DNA for the CDR3: TGTGCCAGCAGCTCGGGGGCCGGAGCTAACTATGGCTACACCTTC. It encodes CASSSGAGANYGYTF.

The sample holds many counts of this clonotype. The chain is built from TRBV4-1 and TRBJ1-6; D not resolved. Germline CDR1 reads MGHRA; CDR2 reads YSYEKL. The ends were cut back, 1 base at V and 7 bases at J, with 11 bases in the middle. The CDR3 loop spans 15 amino acids. DNA for the CDR3: TGCGCCAGCAGCCAAGCTACGATTACGAATTCACCCCTCCACTTT. Translation gives CASSQATITNSPLHF.

This clonotype showed up just a few times. The V and J genes are TRBV6-2 or TRBV6-3 and TRBJ2-7; D is unresolved. The V gene lost 4 bases and the J gene lost 1 base, with 8 bases spanning the gap. Germline CDR1 reads MNHEY; CDR2 reads SVGEGT. The CDR3 runs 13 residues. CDR3 sequence: CASSFRASYEQYF. CDR3 coding DNA: TGTGCCAGCAGTTTCCGGGCGTCCTACGAGCAGTACTTC.

This clonotype came up a few times. This chain joins TRBV7-3 and TRBJ2-3; TRBD2 aligns across 8 bases. J lost 4 bases, V lost 5 bases, and 5 bases had no gene match. The CDR3 loop spans 14 amino acids. From germline, CDR1 is SGHTA and CDR2 FQGTGA. CDR3: CASSTSGGPDTQYF. The DNA of the CDR3 is TGTGCCAGCAGCACCAGCGGGGGCCCAGATACGCAGTATTTT. Supplemented by reference TRBV7-3 and TRBJ2-3, the full variable domain reads GAGVSQTPSNKVTEKGKYVELRCDPISGHTALYWYRQSLGQGPEFLIYFQGTGAADDSGLPNDRFFAVRPEGSVSTLKIQRTERGDSAVYLCASSTSGGPDTQYFGPGTRLTVL.